The sample holds many counts of the clone carrying this TCR beta chain. The antigen is not known. No treatment had been given to any patient before thyroid surgery. The entry originates in a study of metastatic and nonmetastatic thyroid tumors. The wider study: From malignant and benign thyroid patients, repertoires in blood and in tumor or nodule tissue were compared.

Source study methods: Differences in CDR3 between clinicopathological groups were drawn on to build a classifier intended to discriminate distant-metastatic papillary thyroid cancer patients. TCRdb re-clonotyped the PCR reads via MiXCR. The V and J calls were determined by TCRdb, not by the authors. The sample carries 50,000 or so clones, less than 25% recorded once. V was clipped by 1 base and J by 1 base, with 7 bases between them. Germline CDR1 reads SEHNR; CDR2 reads FQNEAQ (reference sequence). CDR3 length: 14 amino acids. The study's findings and limits: Patients with malignant thyroid tumors reportedly had significantly higher TCR beta diversity than those with benign nodules, in blood and tumor.

The clonotype comes from a male donor with papillary thyroid cancer or a benign thyroid nodule (not recorded which). Some clones in this sample may be carry-over from other donors' samples. The chain recombines TRBV7-9 with TRBJ2-5; D is uncertain. Specimen: blood. CDR3 protein: CASSLGMGQETQYF. Written as DNA, the CDR3 is TGTGCCAGCAGCTTAGGAATGGGCCAAGAGACCCAGTACTTC. Complete variable domain (other parts from reference TRBV7-9 and TRBJ2-5): DTGVSQNPRHKITKRGQNVTFRCDPISEHNRLYWYRQTLGQGPEFLTYFQNEAQLEKSRLLSDRFSAERPKGSFSTLEIQRTEQGDSAMYLCASSLGMGQETQYFGPGTRLLVL.